The 5 T cell receptor beta chains below come from one sample, sequenced in a study of control samples from healthy donors and cancer patients. Sequencing used immunoSEQ multiplex PCR; TCRdb keeps in-frame clones, though not all of them. Here the sample spans 230,000 or so clones, about 95% being singletons. The material sequenced was blood. The origin of the receptors is a man aged 50 to 60 in good health.

The chain uses TRBV10-1 and TRBJ2-7; D gene ambiguous. The CDR3 spans 19 residues. The V and J ends lost 0 bases and 6 bases respectively, with 27 bases between them. Germline V lookup: CDR1 WNHNN, CDR2 SYGVQD (reference sequence). CDR3 region: CASSESNHGHRWFYGEQYV. The CDR3 nucleotides are TGCGCCAGCAGTGAGTCTAATCACGGGCACCGGTGGTTCTATGGCGAGCAGTACGTC.

The V and J genes are TRBV19 and TRBJ1-6; D is ambiguous. The germline CDR1 and CDR2 sequences are LNHDA and SQIVND (reference sequence). This CDR3 has 16 amino acids. V was pared by 5 bases and J by 4 bases, with 15 bases between. CDR3 residues: CASSAGGRRYNSPLHF. The CDR3 DNA is TGTGCCAGTAGTGCAGGTGGACGGCGGTATAATTCACCCCTCCACTTT.

The chain uses TRBV18 and TRBJ1-1; 7 bases fit TRBD1. The J segment lost 3 bases and the V segment lost 6 bases, leaving 10 bases of the junction unmatched. Germline V gene data show CDR1 as KGHSH and CDR2 as LQKENI. The CDR3 is made up of 15 amino acids. In nucleotides, the CDR3 is TGTGCCAGCTCGCCGTTACAGGGGAGGTACACTGAAGCTTTCTTT. It encodes CASSPLQGRYTEAFF.

This chain joins TRBV6-6 and TRBJ2-2; a weak D match, TRBD1 (6 bases). Germline loops: CDR1 MNHNY, CDR2 SVGAGI (reference sequence). CDR3 length: 16 amino acids. V shed 3 bases and J shed 7 bases, with 18 bases lying between them. CDR3 DNA sequence: TGTGCCAGCAGTTATCGTGGGGGCATGAGGGACGGGGAGCTGTTTTTT. Translation: CASSYRGGMRDGELFF.

Here the CDR3 reads CASRPGQGIREQYF. The CDR3 region has the DNA TGTGCCAGCAGGCCGGGACAGGGGATACGCGAGCAGTACTTC. The chain employs TRBV27 and TRBJ2-7; 10 positions match TRBD1. V was clipped by 6 bases and J by 6 bases; unmatched bases: 8. Germline V lookup: CDR1 MNHEY, CDR2 SMNVEV (reference sequence). The CDR3 consists of 14 residues.